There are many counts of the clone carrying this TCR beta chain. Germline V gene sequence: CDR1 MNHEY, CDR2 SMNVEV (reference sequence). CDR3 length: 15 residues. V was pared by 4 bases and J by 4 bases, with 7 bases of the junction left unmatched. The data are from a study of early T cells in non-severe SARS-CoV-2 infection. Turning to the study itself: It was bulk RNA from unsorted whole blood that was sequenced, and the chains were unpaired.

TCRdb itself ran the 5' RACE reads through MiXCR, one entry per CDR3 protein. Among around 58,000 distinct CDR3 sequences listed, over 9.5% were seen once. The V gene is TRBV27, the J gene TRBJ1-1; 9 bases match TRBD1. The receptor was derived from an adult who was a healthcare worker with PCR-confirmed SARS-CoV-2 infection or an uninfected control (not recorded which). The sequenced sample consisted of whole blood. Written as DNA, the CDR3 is TGTGCCAGCAGTTGGACCGGGACAGGGTTCACTGAAGCTTTCTTT. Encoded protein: CASSWTGTGFTEAFF.